This TCR beta chain was retrieved from a study of blood T cell repertoires in COVID-19 (dated by TCRdb to the early 2020s). For the wider study: Collaborator samples came from the United States, Italy and Spain and covered acute and convalescent phases of COVID-19. A freely available public database, intended as a resource for researchers studying the immune response to SARS-CoV-2, is where the repertoires were released. Subjects who had been exposed to COVID-19, were actively infected with it, or had recovered from it provided the deeply sampled blood TCRbeta repertoires that made up the dataset. HLA class I and class II types, where available, came from metadata supplied by the sample provider rather than from assay-based typing. The prospective study material was composed of cDNA or gDNA derived from T cells, B-cell-depleted T cells, or PBMCs. Sample metadata almost always included a de-identified subject ID, COVID-19 status, age in years and sex. The samples were drawn from two sources: the first 160 participants of the ongoing ImmuneRACE study, and 1,200 or so subjects contributed by 6 global collaborators. Study-wide conclusions, independent of this receptor: The quantity of clinical and demographic metadata differed by source and by participant and was supplied without curation.

TCRbeta CDR3 regions were amplified from genomic DNA using the immunoSEQ Assay, a bias-controlled multiplex PCR. The source study handled its data this way. Nucleated cell counts per sample were estimated from amplification of reference gene primers within the assay. To quantify the absolute abundance of each unique TCRbeta CDR3 rearrangement, sequence reads were collapsed and filtered. Productive Simpson clonality was computed per sample as the square root of Simpson's diversity index over productive rearrangements. Sourced from immuneACCESS, this table was stored by TCRdb with only in-frame sequences that have V and J called. A share of the clones is absent; for the studies checked, an unresolved V gene accounts for under half, and the remainder has no known explanation. For V, J and clone size, that table is used; D and trimming come from the DNA. Counted in this sample were 200,000 or so clones; 70% to 90% of them appeared once. Of the sample, around 4% falls within the top ten clones.

Remarks on this clone: The antigen it binds to is not known. No much larger clone is present one base from it, and per-base qualities are unavailable.

Spanning cysteine to phenylalanine, the CDR3 consists of 16 amino acids. Solely the CDR3 DNA is kept, with 48 bases framed from the first base. The V end loses 1 base and the J end loses 3 bases, and a stretch of 16 bases separates them. Based on the germline V gene, the CDR1 and CDR2 sequences are SGHTA and FQGNSA. Enrolling through a virtual design, the prospective study's participants ranged in age from roughly 18 to 100 years and lived across roughly 23 United States geographic areas. To assign participants to cohorts, the prospective study relied on clinical history that participants themselves reported in a screening survey and a study questionnaire. In the prospective study, mobile phlebotomists collected whole blood, serum and a nasopharyngeal or oropharyngeal swab from each participant. Additional blood draws and questionnaires over an approximately two-month period could optionally be provided by prospective study participants. Before DNA extraction, blood samples from the prospective study were shipped at room temperature or frozen.

Sequencing was done on a sample of PBMCs or T cells enriched from blood (not recorded which). The clonotype comes from a woman between 40 and 50 years old with acute COVID-19. The V and J genes are TRBV7-2 and TRBJ2-7; TRBD2 might be the D gene, on 5 matching bases. The CDR3: CASSLGPRLAGYEQYF. The nucleotide sequence is given as TGTGCCAGCAGCTTAGGGCCAAGGCTAGCTGGCTACGAGCAGTACTTC.